This T cell receptor (beta chain) was found in a study of blood T cell repertoires in COVID-19. Method: immunoSEQ multiplex PCR; TCRdb's copy keeps in-frame clones and lacks some. The sample includes some 160,000 clones, 80% to 90% of them seen just once. V dropped 1 base and J dropped 0 bases, with 13 bases sitting between them. Germline lookup yields CDR1 SGHRS and CDR2 YFSETQ. The CDR3 contains 16 residues. The TCR was taken from a man in his 60s with acute or convalescent COVID-19. Sequenced: peripheral blood. The chain carries TRBV5-1 and TRBJ1-1; D ambiguous. DNA of the CDR3: TGCGCCAGCAGCTTGTCGAGTCAGACTTTGAACACTGAAGCTTTCTTT. Its translation is CASSLSSQTLNTEAFF.